This record concerns one T cell receptor beta chain sequence. The data belong to a study of memory CD4+ T cells and cytomegalovirus serostatus. TCRdb's copy holds only in-frame clones and misses some; the assay was immunoSEQ multiplex PCR. This repertoire shows approximately 60,000 clones, about 81% found once; its top ten account for around 1.1%. The sort gate was single viable CD3+CD4+CD8-CD45RO+ cells for memory CD4+ T cells. The source of this sequence is an adult in good health and CMV-seronegative. The sequenced sample was memory CD4+ T cells from blood.

CDR3 DNA sequence: TGTGCCAGCAGCGTGAGGACAGGGGAAACCTACGAGCAGTACTTC. Translating it yields CASSVRTGETYEQYF. This chain links TRBV7-2 with TRBJ2-7; 9 positions match TRBD1. V shed 5 bases, J shed 2 bases, and the junction held 7 bases outside the gene matches. Germline-derived CDR1 and CDR2 are SGHTA and FQGNSA. This CDR3 has 15 amino acids.